The clone carrying this T cell receptor beta chain has ten or more counts. Antigen: not known. Additional autoimmune diseases, uncontrolled infections, pregnancy or lactation disqualified patients. The length of the CDR3 is 16 residues. Between the trimmed V and J ends, which lost 9 bases and 0 bases, there was a span of 18 bases. The data are from a study of Graves' ophthalmopathy and Graves' hyperthyroidism. Study overall: Before any treatment was given, at initial diagnosis, peripheral blood was collected.

General study results and limits: The model reached roughly 70% sensitivity and about 73% specificity for predicting ophthalmopathy progression.

Amplifying from RNA transcripts, the study obtained TCR beta CDR3 regions. Second-round multiplex PCR followed a first-round RT-PCR using HTBI primers. TCRdb passed the multiplex PCR reads through MiXCR, listing each CDR3 protein once. The data hold over 450,000 distinct CDR3 sequences, with about 15% observed a single time. This chain uses TRBV12-3 or TRBV12-4 with TRBJ1-3, with D perhaps TRBD1 (5 bases). The sequenced sample was blood. This sequence was found in a woman aged 25 to 39 with Graves' ophthalmopathy. The CDR3 protein is CASKGPTVISGNTIYF. CDR3 nucleotides: TGTGCCAGTAAGGGGCCGACAGTCATCTCTGGAAACACCATATATTTT.